This record looks at one T cell receptor (beta chain) sequence and its context. Antigen unknown. The entry originates in a study of cytomegalovirus exposure and HLA in healthy donors. Study outcomes and limitations: Because they were indistinguishable, some V segments, including TRBV6-2 and TRBV6-3, were excluded. With high specificity and sensitivity, the classifier reportedly diagnosed cytomegalovirus status.

Trimming left V 11 bases short and J 6 bases short, with 22 bases between. From germline, CDR1 is MNHEY and CDR2 SVGAGI. The CDR3 totals 14 residues. The PCR had 60 Vbeta and 13 Jbeta primers. TCRdb's table, derived via immunoSEQ multiplex PCR, lists solely in-frame clones and lacks some. Among some 220,000 clones listed, almost 85% were seen once. The chain is built from TRBV6-5 and TRBJ1-1; D remains ambiguous. The sample consisted of PBMCs. This TCR derives from a woman between 40 and 55 years old in good health and CMV-seronegative. For the CDR3, the DNA is TGTGCCGGTCGAAGAGGCGGAAATGAGGCTGAAGCTTTCTTT. This encodes CAGRRGGNEAEAFF.